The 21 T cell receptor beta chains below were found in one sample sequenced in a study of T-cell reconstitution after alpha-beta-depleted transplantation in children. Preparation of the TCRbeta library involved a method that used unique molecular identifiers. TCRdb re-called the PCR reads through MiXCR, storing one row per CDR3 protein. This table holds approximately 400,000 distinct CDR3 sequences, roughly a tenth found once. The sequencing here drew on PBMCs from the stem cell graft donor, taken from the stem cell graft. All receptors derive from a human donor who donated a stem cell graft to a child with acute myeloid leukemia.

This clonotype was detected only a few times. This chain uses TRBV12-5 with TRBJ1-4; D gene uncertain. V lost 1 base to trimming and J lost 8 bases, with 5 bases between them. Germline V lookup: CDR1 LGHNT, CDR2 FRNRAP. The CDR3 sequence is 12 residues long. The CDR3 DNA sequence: TGTGCTAGTGGTTTGGCGGACGAAAAACTGTTTTTT. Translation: CASGLADEKLFF.

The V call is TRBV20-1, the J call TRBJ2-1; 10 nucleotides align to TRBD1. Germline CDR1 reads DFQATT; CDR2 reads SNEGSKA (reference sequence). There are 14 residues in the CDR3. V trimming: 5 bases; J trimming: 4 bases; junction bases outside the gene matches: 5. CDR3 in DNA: TGCAGTGCTCCCCGGGACAGGGGTTACAATGAGCAGTTCTTC. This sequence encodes CSAPRDRGYNEQFF.

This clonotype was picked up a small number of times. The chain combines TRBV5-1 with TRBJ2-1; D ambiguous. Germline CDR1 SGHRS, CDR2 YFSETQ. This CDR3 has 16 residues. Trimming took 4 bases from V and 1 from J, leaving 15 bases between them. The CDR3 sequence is CASSVPALRSYNEQFF. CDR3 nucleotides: TGCGCCAGCAGCGTGCCGGCTTTACGTTCCTACAATGAGCAGTTCTTC.

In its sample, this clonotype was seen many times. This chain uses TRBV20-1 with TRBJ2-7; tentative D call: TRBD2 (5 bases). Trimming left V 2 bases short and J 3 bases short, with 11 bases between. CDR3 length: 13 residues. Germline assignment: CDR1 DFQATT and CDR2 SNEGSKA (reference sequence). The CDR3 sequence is CSARPTRGYEQYF. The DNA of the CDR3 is TGCAGTGCTAGACCGACCCGGGGCTACGAGCAGTACTTC.

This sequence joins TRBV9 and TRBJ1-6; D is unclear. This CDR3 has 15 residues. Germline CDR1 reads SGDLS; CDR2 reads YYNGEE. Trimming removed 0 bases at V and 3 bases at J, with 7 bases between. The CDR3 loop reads CASSVGGDYNSPLHF. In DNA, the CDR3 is TGTGCCAGCAGCGTAGGCGGGGACTATAATTCACCCCTCCACTTT.

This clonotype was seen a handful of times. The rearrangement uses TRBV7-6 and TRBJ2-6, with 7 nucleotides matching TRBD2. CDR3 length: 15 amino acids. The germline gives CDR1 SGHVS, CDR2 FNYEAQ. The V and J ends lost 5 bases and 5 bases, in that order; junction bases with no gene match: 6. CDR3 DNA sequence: TGTGCCAGCAGCCCGAGCGGGATCCGGGCCAACGTCCTGACTTTC. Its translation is CASSPSGIRANVLTF.

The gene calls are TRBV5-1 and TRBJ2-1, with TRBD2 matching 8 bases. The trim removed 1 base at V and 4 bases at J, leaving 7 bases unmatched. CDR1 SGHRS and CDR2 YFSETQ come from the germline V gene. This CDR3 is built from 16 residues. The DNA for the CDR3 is TGCGCCAGCAGCTTGATCCCGGGGGGGATTTACAATGAGCAGTTCTTC. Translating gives CASSLIPGGIYNEQFF. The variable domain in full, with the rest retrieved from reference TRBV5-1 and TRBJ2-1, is KAGVTQTPRYLIKTRGQQVTLSCSPISGHRSVSWYQQTPGQGLQFLFEYFSETQRNKGNFPGRFSGRQFSNSRSEMNVSTLELGDSALYLCASSLIPGGIYNEQFFGPGTRLTVL.

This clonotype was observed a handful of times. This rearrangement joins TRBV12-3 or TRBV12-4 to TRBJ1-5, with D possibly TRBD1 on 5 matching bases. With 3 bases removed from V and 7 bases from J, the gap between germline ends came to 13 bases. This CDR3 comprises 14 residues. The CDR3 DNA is TGTGCCAGCAGTTTCGGGGGGGATTACCAGCCCCAGCATTTT. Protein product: CASSFGGDYQPQHF.

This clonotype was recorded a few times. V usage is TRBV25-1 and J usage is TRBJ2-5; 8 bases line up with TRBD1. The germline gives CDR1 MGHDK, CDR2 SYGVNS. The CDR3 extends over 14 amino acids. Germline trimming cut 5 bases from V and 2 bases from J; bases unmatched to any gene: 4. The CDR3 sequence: CASSRDRRQETQYF. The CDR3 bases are TGTGCCAGCAGTCGGGACAGGCGACAAGAGACCCAGTACTTC. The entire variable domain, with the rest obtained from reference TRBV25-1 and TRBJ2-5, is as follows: EADIYQTPRYLVIGTGKKITLECSQTMGHDKMYWYQQDPGMELHLIHYSYGVNSTEKGDLSSESTVSRIRTEHFPLTLESARPSHTSQYLCASSRDRRQETQYFGPGTRLLVL.

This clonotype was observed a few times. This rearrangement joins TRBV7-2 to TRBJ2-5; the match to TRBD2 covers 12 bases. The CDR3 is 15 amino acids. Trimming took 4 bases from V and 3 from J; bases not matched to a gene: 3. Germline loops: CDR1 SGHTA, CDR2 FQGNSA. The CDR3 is CASSSRTSGEETQYF. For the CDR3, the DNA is TGTGCCAGCAGCTCCAGGACTAGCGGGGAAGAGACCCAGTACTTC.

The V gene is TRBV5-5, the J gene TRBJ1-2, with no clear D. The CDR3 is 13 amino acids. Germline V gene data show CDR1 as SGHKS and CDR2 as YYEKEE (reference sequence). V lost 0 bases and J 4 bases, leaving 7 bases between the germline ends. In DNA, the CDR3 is TGTGCCAGCAGCTTGGACACAAGCTATGGCTACACCTTC. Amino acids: CASSLDTSYGYTF.

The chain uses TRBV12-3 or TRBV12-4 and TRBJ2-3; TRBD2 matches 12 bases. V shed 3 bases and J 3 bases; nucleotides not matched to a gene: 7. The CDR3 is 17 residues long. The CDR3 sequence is CASSFPGLAGRTDTQYF. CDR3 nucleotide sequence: TGTGCCAGCAGTTTCCCCGGACTAGCGGGGAGAACAGATACGCAGTATTTT.

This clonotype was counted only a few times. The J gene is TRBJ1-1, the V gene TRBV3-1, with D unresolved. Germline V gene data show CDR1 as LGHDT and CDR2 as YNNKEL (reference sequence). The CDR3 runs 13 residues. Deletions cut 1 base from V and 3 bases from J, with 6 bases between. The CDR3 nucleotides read TGTGCCAGCAGCCAAGCGGGTTACACTGAAGCTTTCTTT. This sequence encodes CASSQAGYTEAFF.

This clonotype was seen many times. CDR3: CATSGKNTGELFF. The CDR3 nucleotides are TGTGCCACCAGTGGCAAGAACACCGGGGAGCTGTTTTTT. V and J are TRBV24-1 and TRBJ2-2; no firm D call. The CDR3 consists of 13 residues. V lost 5 bases to trimming and J lost 1 base, with 4 bases between them. Germline lookup yields CDR1 KGHDR and CDR2 SFDVKD.

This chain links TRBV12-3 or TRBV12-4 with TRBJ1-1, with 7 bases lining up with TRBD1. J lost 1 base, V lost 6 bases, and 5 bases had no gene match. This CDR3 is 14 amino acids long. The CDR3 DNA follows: TGTGCCAGCAGACCGGGACAGCAGAACACTGAAGCTTTCTTT. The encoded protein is CASRPGQQNTEAFF.

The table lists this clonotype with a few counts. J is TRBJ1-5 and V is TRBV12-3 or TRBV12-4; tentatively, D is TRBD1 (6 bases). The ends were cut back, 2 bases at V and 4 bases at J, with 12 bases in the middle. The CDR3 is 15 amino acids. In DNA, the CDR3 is TGTGCCAGCAGTTTAACGACAGGTGTGAATCAGCCCCAGCATTTT. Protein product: CASSLTTGVNQPQHF.

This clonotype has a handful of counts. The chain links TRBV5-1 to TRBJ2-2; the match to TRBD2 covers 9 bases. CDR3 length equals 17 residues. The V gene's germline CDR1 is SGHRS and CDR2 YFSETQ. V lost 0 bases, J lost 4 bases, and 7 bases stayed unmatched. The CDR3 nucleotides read TGCGCCAGCAGCTTGGCCCTAGCGGGGCCCGGCACCGGGGAGCTGTTTTTT. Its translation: CASSLALAGPGTGELFF.

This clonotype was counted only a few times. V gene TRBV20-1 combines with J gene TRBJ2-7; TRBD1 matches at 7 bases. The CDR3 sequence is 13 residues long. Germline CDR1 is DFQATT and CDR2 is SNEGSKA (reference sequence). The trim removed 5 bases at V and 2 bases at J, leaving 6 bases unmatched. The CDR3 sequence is CSAGRDSPYEQYF. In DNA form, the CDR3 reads TGCAGTGCTGGCCGGGACAGCCCCTACGAGCAGTACTTC.

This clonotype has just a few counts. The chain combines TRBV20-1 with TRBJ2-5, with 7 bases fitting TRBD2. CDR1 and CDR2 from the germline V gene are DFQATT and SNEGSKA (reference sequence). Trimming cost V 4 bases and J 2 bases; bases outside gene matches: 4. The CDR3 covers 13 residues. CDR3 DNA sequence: TGCAGTGCTATCTATAGCGGGCAAGAGACCCAGTACTTC. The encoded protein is CSAIYSGQETQYF.

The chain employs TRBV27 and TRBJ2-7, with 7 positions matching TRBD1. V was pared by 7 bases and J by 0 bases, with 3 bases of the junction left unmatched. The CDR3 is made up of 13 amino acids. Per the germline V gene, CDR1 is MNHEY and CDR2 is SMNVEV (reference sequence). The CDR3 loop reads CASKGTDSYEQYF. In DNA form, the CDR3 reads TGTGCCAGCAAGGGGACAGACTCCTACGAGCAGTACTTC.

The CDR3 region is CASSADRYTEAFF. The CDR3 DNA reads TGTGCCAGCAGTGCGGACAGATACACTGAAGCTTTCTTT. This chain connects TRBV6-4 to TRBJ1-1; possibly TRBD1 for D (6 bases). V lost 4 bases and J 3 bases, leaving 9 bases between the germline ends. This CDR3 region has 13 residues. Germline V lookup: CDR1 MRHNA, CDR2 SNTAGT.